The 22 T cell receptor beta chains below were found in one sample sequenced in a study of blood T cell repertoires in COVID-19. Here immunoSEQ multiplex PCR was the method, and the copy in TCRdb shows in-frame clones only, minus some. Here the sample spans some 150,000 clones, 76% being singletons. The sequencing sample was made of peripheral blood. The receptor source for this set is a man in his fifties or sixties with acute or convalescent COVID-19.

The V call is TRBV5-1, the J call TRBJ2-5; 10 positions agree with TRBD2. Germline CDR1 SGHRS, CDR2 YFSETQ. The CDR3 sequence is 14 residues long. With 6 bases clipped from V and 5 bases from J, the junction kept 7 bases outside the gene matches. CDR3 loop: CASTSGRAGETQYF. The CDR3 region has the DNA TGCGCCAGCACCAGCGGGAGGGCCGGGGAGACCCAGTACTTC.

The chain uses TRBV24-1 and TRBJ2-3, with 7 nucleotides matching TRBD1. Germline V gives CDR1 KGHDR, CDR2 SFDVKD. The CDR3 extends over 16 amino acids. The V gene end was trimmed by 4 bases and the J gene end by 2 bases; junction bases not matched to a gene: 8. The CDR3 DNA is TGTGCCACCAGTGACCCTGGGACAGATTACACAGATACGCAGTATTTT. Translating it yields CATSDPGTDYTDTQYF.

The chain is built from TRBV6-4 and TRBJ1-1; D gene unclear. Looked up from germline, CDR1 is MRHNA and CDR2 is SNTAGT. V shed 0 bases and J shed 2 bases, with 7 bases lying between them. This CDR3 comprises 14 residues. CDR3 sequence reads: CASSDSSGNTEAFF. CDR3 bases: TGTGCCAGCAGTGACTCGTCAGGTAACACTGAAGCTTTCTTT.

The chain recombines TRBV13 with TRBJ2-1; TRBD2 matches 8 bases. The V gene end was trimmed by 2 bases and the J gene end by 12 bases; junction bases not matched to a gene: 6. This CDR3 has 13 residues. Germline values: CDR1 PRHDT, CDR2 FYEKMQ (reference sequence). CDR3 region: CASSLLRREGQFF. As DNA, the CDR3 is TGTGCCAGCAGCTTACTTCGACGGGAGGGGCAGTTCTTC.

The rearrangement uses TRBV28 and TRBJ2-5, with D possibly matching TRBD1 (5 bases). CDR1 MDHEN and CDR2 SYDVKM come from the germline V gene. The ends were cut back, 3 bases at V and 4 bases at J, with 15 bases in the middle. CDR3 length equals 15 residues. CDR3 nucleotide sequence: TGTGCCAGCAGTTTGGTAGACAGCTTTGGAGAGACCCAGTACTTC. As protein: CASSLVDSFGETQYF.

CDR3 residues: CALGDFDTEAFF. The CDR3 DNA sequence: TGTGCCTTAGGGGATTTTGACACTGAAGCTTTCTTT. This chain joins TRBV25-1 and TRBJ1-1, with D perhaps TRBD1 (5 bases). CDR1 and CDR2 (germline): MGHDK, SYGVNS. With 11 bases removed from V and 3 bases from J, the gap between germline ends came to 13 bases. This CDR3 is 12 amino acids long.

This clone has just a few counts. The genes are TRBV5-4 and TRBJ2-7; 7 bases line up with TRBD1. CDR3 size: 15 residues. Germline V gives CDR1 SGHNT, CDR2 YYREEE (reference sequence). Trimming at V came to 0 bases and at J to 2 bases, leaving 5 bases not matched to a gene. CDR3 sequence: CASSLGGQAAYEQYF. The CDR3 DNA reads as TGTGCCAGCAGCTTGGGAGGACAGGCAGCCTACGAGCAGTACTTC.

This chain uses TRBV6-5 with TRBJ1-5; D is ambiguous. With 0 bases removed from V and 5 bases from J, the gap between germline ends came to 8 bases. This CDR3 has 14 residues. Germline CDR1 is MNHEY and CDR2 is SVGAGI. The CDR3: CASSYSFRDQPQHF. The CDR3 nucleotides read TGTGCCAGCAGTTACTCGTTCCGGGATCAGCCCCAGCATTTT.

The chain joins TRBV7-3 to TRBJ2-3, with a tentative D call TRBD2 (5 bases). This CDR3 comprises 14 residues. Trimming cost V 5 bases and J 3 bases, with 12 bases left between them. CDR1 SGHTA and CDR2 FQGTGA come from the germline V gene. The CDR3 loop is CASSPGLVTDTQYF. As DNA, the CDR3 is TGTGCCAGCAGCCCAGGACTGGTAACAGATACGCAGTATTTT.

The CDR3 loop is CASRGAGVTGELFF. As DNA, the CDR3 is TGTGCCAGCCGTGGGGCAGGGGTGACCGGGGAGCTGTTTTTT. This sequence joins TRBV7-2 and TRBJ2-2; perhaps TRBD1 as D (6 bases). This CDR3 region has 14 residues. In germline, CDR1 is SGHTA, CDR2 FQGNSA. V was pared by 8 bases and J by 5 bases, with 15 bases between. Drawing the rest from reference TRBV7-2 and TRBJ2-2, the complete variable domain is GAGVSQSPSNKVTEKGKDVELRCDPISGHTALYWYRQSLGQGLEFLIYFQGNSAPDKSGLPSDRFSAERTGGSVSTLTIQRTQQEDSAVYLCASRGAGVTGELFFGEGSRLTVL.

The V gene is TRBV19, the J gene TRBJ2-3; 7 nucleotides line up with TRBD1. The CDR3 runs to 13 residues. Per germline, CDR1 LNHDA and CDR2 SQIVND (reference sequence). In DNA form, the CDR3 reads TGTGCAAGCTCGGGACAGCATATAGATACGCAGTATTTT. The encoded protein is CASSGQHIDTQYF.

This clone was seen only a few times. V is TRBV18 and J is TRBJ2-7, with TRBD1 matching over 10 bases. Germline loops: CDR1 KGHSH, CDR2 LQKENI. This CDR3 region has 15 residues. V shed 6 bases and J 3 bases; nucleotides not matched to a gene: 8. The chain's CDR3 is CASSATGGRGYEQYF. The CDR3 nucleotides are TGTGCCAGCTCCGCGACAGGGGGCCGGGGCTACGAGCAGTACTTC.

There are a few counts of this clone. J is TRBJ2-7 and V is TRBV19; 10 bases are a match to TRBD2. This CDR3 spans 14 amino acids. In germline, CDR1 is LNHDA, CDR2 SQIVND (reference sequence). Losses at the gene ends were 7 bases for V and 6 bases for J; bases not matched to a gene: 9. This CDR3 reads CASTPSGSTPEQYF. The DNA of the CDR3 is TGTGCCAGTACCCCTAGCGGGAGTACACCCGAGCAGTACTTC.

V is TRBV2 and J is TRBJ2-7; 10 positions agree with TRBD2. The germline V gene encodes CDR1 SNHLY and CDR2 FYNNEI. V was clipped by 7 bases and J by 5 bases; unmatched bases: 5. This CDR3 comprises 13 residues. Written as DNA, the CDR3 is TGTGCCAGCACCAAACTAGCGGGGAACGAGCAGTACTTC. Translating gives CASTKLAGNEQYF. Together with reference TRBV2 and TRBJ2-7, the CDR3 gives the full variable domain: EPEVTQTPSHQVTQMGQEVILRCVPISNHLYFYWYRQILGQKVEFLVSFYNNEISEKSEIFDDQFSVERPDGSNFTLKIRSTKLEDSAMYFCASTKLAGNEQYFGPGTRLTVT.

The chain employs TRBV6-1 and TRBJ2-3; 9 nucleotides match TRBD2. CDR3 length equals 18 residues. CDR1 is MNHNS, CDR2 SASEGT, per germline. The V segment lost 4 bases and the J segment 2 bases; nucleotides outside the gene matches: 13. In nucleotides, the CDR3 is TGTGCCAGCAGTGGACCGGGACTAGCCCCGTGGTCCACAGATACGCAGTATTTT. Protein: CASSGPGLAPWSTDTQYF.

The genes are TRBV7-9 and TRBJ2-1, with TRBD2 matching 7 bases. Germline assignment: CDR1 SEHNR and CDR2 FQNEAQ (reference sequence). The length of the CDR3 is 15 residues. V gave up 5 bases and J gave up 8 bases; unmatched junction bases: 12. The CDR3 nucleotides read TGTGCCAGCAGCCGTCCGGGACTAAATGGGGATGAGCAGTTCTTC. Protein: CASSRPGLNGDEQFF.

The chain carries TRBV19 and TRBJ1-5, with 11 bases that match TRBD1. The CDR3 length is 15 residues. V trimming: 7 bases; J trimming: 7 bases; junction bases outside the gene matches: 9. Germline CDR1 reads LNHDA; CDR2 reads SQIVND (reference sequence). Here the CDR3 reads CASMGTGGLGQPQHF. The CDR3 nucleotides are TGTGCCAGTATGGGGACAGGGGGGCTGGGGCAGCCCCAGCATTTT.

This chain uses TRBV19 with TRBJ1-1; TRBD1 agrees at 7 bases. V shed 5 bases, J shed 0 bases, and the junction held 3 bases outside the gene matches. The CDR3 is 14 amino acids. Germline CDR1 is LNHDA and CDR2 is SQIVND (reference sequence). This chain's CDR3 is CASSLQGMNTEAFF. DNA for the CDR3: TGTGCCAGTAGTTTACAGGGGATGAACACTGAAGCTTTCTTT.

This clone has more than one count but fewer than ten. The chain is built from TRBV7-9 and TRBJ2-2; 11 bases align to TRBD2. This CDR3 is 16 amino acids long. CDR1 SEHNR and CDR2 FQNEAQ come from the germline V gene (reference sequence). With V trimmed by 5 bases and J by 6 bases, 8 bases remained unmatched. CDR3 DNA sequence: TGTGCCAGCAGCCCCCGGGCTAGCGGGAGGCCCGGGGAGCTGTTTTTT. Protein sequence: CASSPRASGRPGELFF.

Only one count was recorded for this clone. The V call is TRBV19, the J call TRBJ2-1, with TRBD1 identical over 8 bases. V was clipped by 7 bases and J by 8 bases; unmatched bases: 13. This CDR3 is 15 amino acids long. The germline gives CDR1 LNHDA, CDR2 SQIVND (reference sequence). The CDR3 nucleotides are TGTGCCAGTATGTGGGGCAGGGGGCAAAGCGATGAGCAGTTCTTC. Its translation: CASMWGRGQSDEQFF.

This CDR3 reads CASSSHGEQFF. The CDR3 DNA reads TGTGCCAGCAGTTCCCACGGGGAGCAGTTCTTC. This chain joins TRBV27 and TRBJ2-1; D call uncertain. Trimming removed 4 bases at V and 10 bases at J, with 8 bases between. The CDR3 is 11 amino acids. In germline, CDR1 is MNHEY, CDR2 SMNVEV (reference sequence).

V and J are TRBV24-1 and TRBJ2-3; tentative D call: TRBD1 (5 bases). CDR1 and CDR2 (germline): KGHDR, SFDVKD. V was pared by 9 bases and J by 6 bases, with 15 bases between. The CDR3 consists of 13 residues. Written as DNA, the CDR3 is TGTGCCACCCAACAGGACCAAAGCGATACGCAGTATTTT. It yields the protein CATQQDQSDTQYF.